These T cell receptor beta chains were read from a single sample in a study of T cell repertoires in cytomegalovirus infection. TCRdb passed the reads through MiXCR, listing each CDR3 protein once. The sample has around 740,000 distinct CDR3 sequences, 35% to 45% seen once; the top ten hold roughly 2.8%. The sequenced material came from PBMCs. The receptors derive from a human donor in good health (CMV status not recorded). Some clones in this sample may be carry-over from other donors' samples. Each CDR3 is given with its conserved first and last residue. A D gene is named only where the DNA matches it firmly. Only part of the rows carry a size: once, few, many, or a class if the clone is expanded.

clone size: .
D gene: TRBD1
V gene: TRBV27
J gene: TRBJ1-1
CDR3 DNA: TGTGCCAGCAGTTCCCACCGGGACAGGGTCACTGAAGCTTTCTTT
CDR3 protein: CASSSHRDRVTEAFF

clone size: .
D gene: .
V gene: TRBV10-3
J gene: TRBJ1-4
CDR3 DNA: TGTGCCATCAGCGCAACTAATGAAAAACTGTTTTTT
CDR3 protein: CAISATNEKLFF

clone size: .
D gene: .
V gene: TRBV19
J gene: TRBJ1-1
CDR3 DNA: TGTGCCAGTAGTACTTCACAGGGTCGGTACACTGAAGCTTTCTTT
CDR3 protein: CASSTSQGRYTEAFF

clone size: .
D gene: .
V gene: TRBV11-2
J gene: TRBJ2-7
CDR3 DNA: TGTGCCAGCAGCTTAGTTACAGATCCGGACCCCACCATCTACGAGCAGTACTTC
CDR3 protein: CASSLVTDPDPTIYEQYF

clone size: .
D gene: .
V gene: TRBV7-9
J gene: TRBJ2-7
CDR3 DNA: TGTGCCAGCAGCTTAGTTTGGCCGGGAACCGAGAACGAGCAGTACTTC
CDR3 protein: CASSLVWPGTENEQYF

clone size: .
D gene: .
V gene: TRBV6-1
J gene: TRBJ2-2
CDR3 DNA: TGTGCCAGCACCGCGACTCTAGGCGGGGAGCTGTTTTTT
CDR3 protein: CASTATLGGELFF

clone size: many
D gene: .
V gene: TRBV7-2
J gene: TRBJ2-3
CDR3 DNA: TGTGCCAGCAGCGCAGACGCGGGACGGGGGACAGATACGCAGTATTTT
CDR3 protein: CASSADAGRGTDTQYF

clone size: .
D gene: .
V gene: TRBV19
J gene: TRBJ1-5
CDR3 DNA: TGTGCAAGTAGTATAGGGCGATCGGGTCAGCCCCAGCATTTT
CDR3 protein: CASSIGRSGQPQHF

clone size: .
D gene: .
V gene: TRBV28
J gene: TRBJ1-5
CDR3 DNA: TGTGCCAGCGGGGTTACGGGCAATCAGCCCCAGCATTTT
CDR3 protein: CASGVTGNQPQHF

clone size: few
D gene: .
V gene: TRBV28
J gene: TRBJ1-2
CDR3 DNA: TGTGCCAGCAGTTTAAGGACAGCAGGCTATGGCTACACCTTC
CDR3 protein: CASSLRTAGYGYTF

clone size: .
D gene: .
V gene: TRBV6-6
J gene: TRBJ2-2
CDR3 DNA: TGTGCCAGCAGAGTTCTCGACGATAACACCGGGGAGCTGTTTTTT
CDR3 protein: CASRVLDDNTGELFF

clone size: .
D gene: TRBD1
V gene: TRBV19
J gene: TRBJ1-1
CDR3 DNA: TGTGCCAGCCGGGACAGCGAGCTGAACACTGAAGCTTTCTTT
CDR3 protein: CASRDSELNTEAFF

clone size: few
D gene: TRBD1
V gene: TRBV29-1
J gene: TRBJ2-6
CDR3 DNA: TGCAGCGTCCTGACAGGGGATGTGCGGATGGGGGCCAACGTCCTGACTTTC
CDR3 protein: CSVLTGDVRMGANVLTF

clone size: many
D gene: .
V gene: TRBV7-8
J gene: TRBJ1-5
CDR3 DNA: TGTGCCAGCAGCTCACGACAGAAGGCGGGGCGGAATCAGCCCCAGCATTTT
CDR3 protein: CASSSRQKAGRNQPQHF

clone size: few
D gene: .
V gene: TRBV6-6
J gene: TRBJ1-6
CDR3 DNA: TGTGCCAGCAGTTACTTAAAAGGGGAGAACTCACCCCTCCACTTT
CDR3 protein: CASSYLKGENSPLHF

clone size: .
D gene: TRBD1
V gene: TRBV6-5
J gene: TRBJ1-5
CDR3 DNA: TGTGCCAGCAGGGGGACAGGGGCCGATCAGCCCCAGCATTTT
CDR3 protein: CASRGTGADQPQHF